These T cell receptor beta chains were read from a single sample in a study of human T cells and chemical hapten exposure. TCRdb itself ran the RACE reads through MiXCR, one entry per CDR3 protein. The data show under 450,000 distinct CDR3 sequences, with roughly 6% seen just once and about 5% held by the top ten. The material was whole blood, obtained in connection with sensitization to the hapten diphenylcyclopropenone (DPC). These receptors all come from a woman aged 18-35 years with alopecia areata. Some clones in this sample may be carry-over from other donors' samples. Each CDR3 is given with its conserved first and last residue. Fields, in order: J gene, D gene, clone size, V gene, CDR3 protein, CDR3 DNA. D genes are given only for firm matches. The size entry is marked missing in some rows and otherwise reads once, few, many or a size class.

j_gene: TRBJ1-2; d_gene: .; abundance: many; v_gene: TRBV6-2/TRBV6-3; CDR3aa: CASSYVLNRYGYTF; CDR3nt: TGTGCCAGCAGTTACGTCCTCAATCGCTATGGCTACACCTTC
j_gene: TRBJ1-1; d_gene: .; abundance: many; v_gene: TRBV20-1; CDR3aa: CSAGTPRGKTEAFF; CDR3nt: TGCAGTGCTGGAACCCCGCGGGGAAAGACTGAAGCTTTCTTT
j_gene: TRBJ2-7; d_gene: TRBD2; abundance: .; v_gene: TRBV20-1; CDR3aa: CSARDTGGTYEQYF; CDR3nt: TGCAGTGCTAGAGATACGGGGGGGACCTACGAGCAGTACTTC
j_gene: TRBJ2-1; d_gene: .; abundance: many; v_gene: TRBV14; CDR3aa: CASSHGQLLNNEQFF; CDR3nt: TGTGCCAGCAGCCATGGACAGCTACTTAACAATGAGCAGTTCTTC
j_gene: TRBJ1-1; d_gene: .; abundance: many; v_gene: TRBV29-1; CDR3aa: CSVARGNTEAFF; CDR3nt: TGCAGCGTGGCCAGGGGGAACACTGAAGCTTTCTTT
j_gene: TRBJ2-7; d_gene: TRBD1; abundance: .; v_gene: TRBV12-3/TRBV12-4; CDR3aa: CASSFGRGPHEQYF; CDR3nt: TGTGCCAGCAGTTTCGGCAGGGGGCCCCACGAGCAGTACTTC
j_gene: TRBJ2-4; d_gene: TRBD1; abundance: many; v_gene: TRBV12-3/TRBV12-4; CDR3aa: CASSSGQVLKNIQYF; CDR3nt: TGTGCCAGCAGTTCGGGACAGGTCCTCAAAAACATTCAGTACTTC
j_gene: TRBJ1-2; d_gene: .; abundance: many; v_gene: TRBV18; CDR3aa: CASSPPNQGREYGYTF; CDR3nt: TGTGCCAGCTCACCACCGAATCAGGGCAGGGAATATGGCTACACCTTC
j_gene: TRBJ1-6; d_gene: .; abundance: many; v_gene: TRBV6-5; CDR3aa: CASKRQSQSPLHF; CDR3nt: TGTGCCAGCAAGAGACAGAGTCAATCACCCCTCCACTTT
j_gene: TRBJ1-4; d_gene: .; abundance: many; v_gene: TRBV4-3; CDR3aa: CASSQSPTTGNEKLFF; CDR3nt: TGCGCCAGCAGCCAGTCCCCGACAACCGGTAATGAAAAACTGTTTTTT
j_gene: TRBJ2-6; d_gene: TRBD1; abundance: many; v_gene: TRBV6-5; CDR3aa: CASSRTGATSGANVLTF; CDR3nt: TGTGCCAGCAGTAGGACAGGGGCCACCTCTGGGGCCAACGTCCTGACTTTC
j_gene: TRBJ1-5; d_gene: .; abundance: few; v_gene: TRBV21-1; CDR3aa: CASSNFIVENSVTGQGNQPQHF; CDR3nt: TGTGCCAGCAGCAATTTTATTGTAGAAAACAGTGTGACCGGACAGGGGAATCAGCCCCAGCATTTT
j_gene: TRBJ1-1; d_gene: .; abundance: .; v_gene: TRBV5-1; CDR3aa: CASRPGGMMNTEAFF; CDR3nt: TGCGCCAGCAGACCCGGGGGGATGATGAACACTGAAGCTTTCTTT
j_gene: TRBJ1-2; d_gene: TRBD1; abundance: many; v_gene: TRBV6-1; CDR3aa: CASIVDRADYGYTF; CDR3nt: TGTGCCAGCATTGTTGACAGGGCGGACTATGGCTACACCTTC
j_gene: TRBJ2-1; d_gene: .; abundance: .; v_gene: TRBV4-2; CDR3aa: CASSQDPGVREQFF; CDR3nt: TGTGCCAGCAGCCAAGATCCGGGGGTGAGGGAGCAGTTCTTC